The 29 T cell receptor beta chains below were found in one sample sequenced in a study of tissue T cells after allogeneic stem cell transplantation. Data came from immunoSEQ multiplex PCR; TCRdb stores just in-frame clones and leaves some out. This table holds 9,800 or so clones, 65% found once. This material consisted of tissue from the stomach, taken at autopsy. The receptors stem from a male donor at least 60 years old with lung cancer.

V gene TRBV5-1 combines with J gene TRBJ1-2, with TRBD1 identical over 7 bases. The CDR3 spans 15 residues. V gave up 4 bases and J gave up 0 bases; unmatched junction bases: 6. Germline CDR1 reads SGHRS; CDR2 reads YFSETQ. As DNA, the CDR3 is TGCGCCAGCAGCAAGGGACAGACTTCTAACTATGGCTACACCTTC. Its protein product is CASSKGQTSNYGYTF.

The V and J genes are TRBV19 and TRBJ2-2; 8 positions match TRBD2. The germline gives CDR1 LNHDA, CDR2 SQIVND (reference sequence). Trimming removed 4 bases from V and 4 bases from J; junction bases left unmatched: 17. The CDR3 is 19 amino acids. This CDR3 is CASSNNPIGAGGPTGELFF. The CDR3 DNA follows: TGTGCCAGTAGTAACAACCCTATTGGGGCGGGAGGACCCACCGGGGAGCTGTTTTTT.

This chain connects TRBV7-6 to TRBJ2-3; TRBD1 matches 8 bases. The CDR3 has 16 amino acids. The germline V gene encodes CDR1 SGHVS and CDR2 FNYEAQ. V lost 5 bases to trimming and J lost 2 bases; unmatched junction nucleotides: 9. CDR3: CASSGTGWGNTDTQYF. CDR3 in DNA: TGTGCCAGCAGCGGGACAGGTTGGGGAAACACAGATACGCAGTATTTT.

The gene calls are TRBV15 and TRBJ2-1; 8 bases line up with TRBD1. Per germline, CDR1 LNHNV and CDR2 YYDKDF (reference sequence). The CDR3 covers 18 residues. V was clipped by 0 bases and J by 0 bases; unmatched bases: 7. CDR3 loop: CATSRDQRTGSSYNEQFF. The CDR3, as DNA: TGTGCCACCAGCAGAGATCAGCGGACAGGGAGCTCCTACAATGAGCAGTTCTTC.

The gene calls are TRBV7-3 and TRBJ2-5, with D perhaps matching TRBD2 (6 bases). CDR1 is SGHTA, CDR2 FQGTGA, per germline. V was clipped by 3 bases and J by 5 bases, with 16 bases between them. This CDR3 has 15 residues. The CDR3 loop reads CASSLAIGAGETQYF. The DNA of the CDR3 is TGTGCCAGCAGCTTGGCGATAGGGGCGGGGGAGACCCAGTACTTC.

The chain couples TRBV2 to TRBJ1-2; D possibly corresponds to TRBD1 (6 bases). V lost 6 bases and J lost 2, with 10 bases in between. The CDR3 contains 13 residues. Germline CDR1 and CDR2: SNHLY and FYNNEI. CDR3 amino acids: CASSRDTNYGYTF. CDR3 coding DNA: TGTGCCAGCAGCCGGGACACGAACTATGGCTACACCTTC.

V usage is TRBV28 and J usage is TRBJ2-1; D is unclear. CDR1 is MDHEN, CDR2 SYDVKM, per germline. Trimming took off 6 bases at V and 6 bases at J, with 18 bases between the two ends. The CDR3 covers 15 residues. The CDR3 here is CASSRHTPGLNEQFF. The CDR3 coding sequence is TGTGCCAGCAGCCGGCACACCCCCGGCCTCAATGAGCAGTTCTTC.

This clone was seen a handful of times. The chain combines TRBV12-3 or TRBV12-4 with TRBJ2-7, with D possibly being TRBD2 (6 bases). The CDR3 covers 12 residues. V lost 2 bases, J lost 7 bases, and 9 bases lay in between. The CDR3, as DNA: TGTGCCAGCAGTTTAATGGGGGGAGAGCAGTACTTC. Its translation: CASSLMGGEQYF.

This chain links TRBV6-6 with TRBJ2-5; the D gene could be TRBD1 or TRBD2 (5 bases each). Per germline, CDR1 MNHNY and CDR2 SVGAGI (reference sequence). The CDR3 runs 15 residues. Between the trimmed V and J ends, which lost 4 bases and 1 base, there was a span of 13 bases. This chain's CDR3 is CASSLSRDLQETQYF. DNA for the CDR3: TGTGCCAGCAGTTTATCCCGGGACCTCCAAGAGACCCAGTACTTC.

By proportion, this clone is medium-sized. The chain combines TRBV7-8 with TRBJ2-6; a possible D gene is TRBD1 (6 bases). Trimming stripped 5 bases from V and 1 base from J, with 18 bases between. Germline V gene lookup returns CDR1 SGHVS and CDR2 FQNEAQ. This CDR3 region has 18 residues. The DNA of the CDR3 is TGTGCCAGCAGCCCGGCCTTCGGACAGCCGTCTGGGGCCAACGTCCTGACTTTC. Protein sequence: CASSPAFGQPSGANVLTF.

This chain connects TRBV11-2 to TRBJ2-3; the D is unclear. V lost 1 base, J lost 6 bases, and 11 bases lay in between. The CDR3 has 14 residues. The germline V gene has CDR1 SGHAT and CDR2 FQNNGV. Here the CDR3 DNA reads TGTGCCAGCAGCTTAGCTGGGTCCTGGGATACGCAGTATTTT. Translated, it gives CASSLAGSWDTQYF.

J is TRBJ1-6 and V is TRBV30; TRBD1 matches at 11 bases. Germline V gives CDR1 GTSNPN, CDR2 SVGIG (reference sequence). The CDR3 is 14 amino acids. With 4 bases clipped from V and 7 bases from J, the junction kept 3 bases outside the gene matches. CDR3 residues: CAWTGDRGNSPLHF. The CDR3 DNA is TGTGCCTGGACCGGGGACAGGGGGAATTCACCCCTCCACTTT.

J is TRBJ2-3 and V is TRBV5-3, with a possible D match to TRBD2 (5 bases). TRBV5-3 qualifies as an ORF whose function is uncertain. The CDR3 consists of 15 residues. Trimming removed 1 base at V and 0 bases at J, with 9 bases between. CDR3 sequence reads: CARSLIQRSTDTQYF. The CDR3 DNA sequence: TGTGCCAGAAGCTTGATCCAGCGGAGCACAGATACGCAGTATTTT.

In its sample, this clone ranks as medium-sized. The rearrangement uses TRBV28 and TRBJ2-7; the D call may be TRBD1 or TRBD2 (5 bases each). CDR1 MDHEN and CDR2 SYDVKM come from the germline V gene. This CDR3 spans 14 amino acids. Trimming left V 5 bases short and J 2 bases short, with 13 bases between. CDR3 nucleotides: TGTGCCAGCAGTGAGGGGTCGAGACCCTACGAGCAGTACTTC. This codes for CASSEGSRPYEQYF.

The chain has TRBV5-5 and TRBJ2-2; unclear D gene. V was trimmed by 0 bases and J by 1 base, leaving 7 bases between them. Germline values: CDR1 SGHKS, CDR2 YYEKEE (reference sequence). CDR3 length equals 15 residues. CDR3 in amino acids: CASSLGVQNTGELFF. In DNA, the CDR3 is TGTGCCAGCAGCTTGGGAGTTCAGAACACCGGGGAGCTGTTTTTT.

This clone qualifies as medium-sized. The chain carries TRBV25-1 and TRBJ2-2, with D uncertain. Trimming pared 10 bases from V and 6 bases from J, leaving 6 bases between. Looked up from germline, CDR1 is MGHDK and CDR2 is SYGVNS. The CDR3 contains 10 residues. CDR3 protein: CATWAGELFF. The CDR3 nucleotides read TGTGCCACATGGGCCGGGGAGCTGTTTTTT. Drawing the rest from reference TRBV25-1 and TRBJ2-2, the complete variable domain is EADIYQTPRYLVIGTGKKITLECSQTMGHDKMYWYQQDPGMELHLIHYSYGVNSTEKGDLSSESTVSRIRTEHFPLTLESARPSHTSQYLCATWAGELFFGEGSRLTVL.

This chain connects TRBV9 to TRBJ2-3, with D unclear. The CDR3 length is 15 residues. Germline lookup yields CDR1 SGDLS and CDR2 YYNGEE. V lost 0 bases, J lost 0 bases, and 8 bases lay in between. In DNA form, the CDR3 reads TGTGCCAGCAGCGTAGCTGTGGATAGCACAGATACGCAGTATTTT. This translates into CASSVAVDSTDTQYF.

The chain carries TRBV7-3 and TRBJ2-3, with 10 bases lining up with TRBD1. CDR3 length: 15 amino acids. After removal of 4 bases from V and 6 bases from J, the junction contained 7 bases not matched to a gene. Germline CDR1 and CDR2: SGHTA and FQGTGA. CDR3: CASSSTGTGVDTQYF. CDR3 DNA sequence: TGTGCCAGCAGCTCAACCGGGACAGGGGTCGATACGCAGTATTTT. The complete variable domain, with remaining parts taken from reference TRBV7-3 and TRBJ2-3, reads GAGVSQTPSNKVTEKGKYVELRCDPISGHTALYWYRQSLGQGPEFLIYFQGTGAADDSGLPNDRFFAVRPEGSVSTLKIQRTERGDSAVYLCASSSTGTGVDTQYFGPGTRLTVL.

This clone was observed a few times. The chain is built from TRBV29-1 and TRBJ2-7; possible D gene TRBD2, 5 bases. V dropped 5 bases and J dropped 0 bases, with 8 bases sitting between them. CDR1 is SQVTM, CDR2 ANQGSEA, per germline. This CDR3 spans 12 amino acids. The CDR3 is CSVFGSSYEQYF. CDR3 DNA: TGCAGCGTTTTTGGGAGCTCCTACGAGCAGTACTTC.

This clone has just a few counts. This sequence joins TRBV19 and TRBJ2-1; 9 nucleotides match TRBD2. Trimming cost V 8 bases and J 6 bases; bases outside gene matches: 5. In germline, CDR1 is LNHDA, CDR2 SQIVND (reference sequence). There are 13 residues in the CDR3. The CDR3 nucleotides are TGTGCCAGTTTACTAGCGGGCCGCAATGAGCAGTTCTTC. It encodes CASLLAGRNEQFF.

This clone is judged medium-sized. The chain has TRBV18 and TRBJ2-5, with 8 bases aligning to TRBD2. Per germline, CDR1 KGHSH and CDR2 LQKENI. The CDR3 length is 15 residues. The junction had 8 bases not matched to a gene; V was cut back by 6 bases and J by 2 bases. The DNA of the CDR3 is TGTGCCAGCTCCAGCGGGGGCGGGGTTCAAGAGACCCAGTACTTC. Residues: CASSSGGGVQETQYF. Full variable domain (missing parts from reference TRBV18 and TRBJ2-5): NAGVMQNPRHLVRRRGQEARLRCSPMKGHSHVYWYRQLPEEGLKFMVYLQKENIIDESGMPKERFSAEFPKEGPSILRIQQVVRGDSAAYFCASSSGGGVQETQYFGPGTRLLVL.

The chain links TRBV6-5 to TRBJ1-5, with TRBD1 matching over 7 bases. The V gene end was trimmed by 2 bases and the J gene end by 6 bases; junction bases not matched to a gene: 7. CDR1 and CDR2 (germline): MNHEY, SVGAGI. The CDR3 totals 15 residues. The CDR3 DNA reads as TGTGCCAGCAGTTACGGGCGACAGGGCGGTCAGCCCCAGCATTTT. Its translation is CASSYGRQGGQPQHF.

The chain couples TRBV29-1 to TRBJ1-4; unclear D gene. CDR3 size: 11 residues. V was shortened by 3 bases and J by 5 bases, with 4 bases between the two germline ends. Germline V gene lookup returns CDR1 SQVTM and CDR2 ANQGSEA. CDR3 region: CSVDMNEKLFF. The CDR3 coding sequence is TGCAGCGTTGACATGAATGAAAAACTGTTTTTT.

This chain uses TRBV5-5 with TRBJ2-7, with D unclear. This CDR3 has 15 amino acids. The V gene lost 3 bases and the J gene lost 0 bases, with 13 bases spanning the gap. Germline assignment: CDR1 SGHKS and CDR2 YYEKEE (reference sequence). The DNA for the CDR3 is TGTGCCAGCAGCTGGGTTGGCGGACCCTCCTACGAGCAGTACTTC. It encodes CASSWVGGPSYEQYF.

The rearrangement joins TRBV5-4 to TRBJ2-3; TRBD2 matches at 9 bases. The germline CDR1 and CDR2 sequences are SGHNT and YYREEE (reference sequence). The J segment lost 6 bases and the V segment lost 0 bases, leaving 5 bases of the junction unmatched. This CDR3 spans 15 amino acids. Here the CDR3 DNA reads TGTGCCAGCAGCTTGGGTAGCGGGAGCCAGGATACGCAGTATTTT. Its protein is CASSLGSGSQDTQYF.

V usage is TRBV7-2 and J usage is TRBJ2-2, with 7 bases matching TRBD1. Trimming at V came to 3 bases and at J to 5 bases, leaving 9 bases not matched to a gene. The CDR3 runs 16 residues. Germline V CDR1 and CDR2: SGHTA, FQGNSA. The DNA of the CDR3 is TGTGCCAGCAGCTTGCCCTCGGGACAGAGAACCGGGGAGCTGTTTTTT. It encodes CASSLPSGQRTGELFF. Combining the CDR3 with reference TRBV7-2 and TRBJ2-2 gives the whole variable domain GAGVSQSPSNKVTEKGKDVELRCDPISGHTALYWYRQSLGQGLEFLIYFQGNSAPDKSGLPSDRFSAERTGGSVSTLTIQRTQQEDSAVYLCASSLPSGQRTGELFFGEGSRLTVL.

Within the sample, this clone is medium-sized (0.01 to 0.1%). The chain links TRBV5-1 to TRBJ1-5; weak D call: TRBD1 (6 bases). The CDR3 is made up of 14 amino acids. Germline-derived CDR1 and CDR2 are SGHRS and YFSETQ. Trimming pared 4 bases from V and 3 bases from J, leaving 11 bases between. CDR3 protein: CASSPDSYNQPQHF. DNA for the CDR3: TGCGCCAGCAGCCCGGACAGTTACAATCAGCCCCAGCATTTT. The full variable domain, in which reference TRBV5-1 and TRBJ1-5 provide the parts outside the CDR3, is KAGVTQTPRYLIKTRGQQVTLSCSPISGHRSVSWYQQTPGQGLQFLFEYFSETQRNKGNFPGRFSGRQFSNSRSEMNVSTLELGDSALYLCASSPDSYNQPQHFGDGTRLSIL.

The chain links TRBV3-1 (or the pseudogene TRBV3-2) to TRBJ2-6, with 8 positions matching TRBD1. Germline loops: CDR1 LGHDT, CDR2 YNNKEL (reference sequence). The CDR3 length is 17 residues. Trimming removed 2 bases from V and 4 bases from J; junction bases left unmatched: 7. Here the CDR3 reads CASSQTDRVAGANVLTF. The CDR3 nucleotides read TGTGCCAGCAGCCAAACGGACAGGGTAGCCGGGGCCAACGTCCTGACTTTC.

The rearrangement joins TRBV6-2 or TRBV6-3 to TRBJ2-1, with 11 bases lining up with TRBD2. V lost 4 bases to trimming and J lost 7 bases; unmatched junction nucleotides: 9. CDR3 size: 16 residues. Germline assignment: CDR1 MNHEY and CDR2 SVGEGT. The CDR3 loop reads CASSSLSGRARNEQFF. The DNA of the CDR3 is TGTGCCAGCAGTTCCCTTAGCGGGAGGGCCCGGAATGAGCAGTTCTTC.